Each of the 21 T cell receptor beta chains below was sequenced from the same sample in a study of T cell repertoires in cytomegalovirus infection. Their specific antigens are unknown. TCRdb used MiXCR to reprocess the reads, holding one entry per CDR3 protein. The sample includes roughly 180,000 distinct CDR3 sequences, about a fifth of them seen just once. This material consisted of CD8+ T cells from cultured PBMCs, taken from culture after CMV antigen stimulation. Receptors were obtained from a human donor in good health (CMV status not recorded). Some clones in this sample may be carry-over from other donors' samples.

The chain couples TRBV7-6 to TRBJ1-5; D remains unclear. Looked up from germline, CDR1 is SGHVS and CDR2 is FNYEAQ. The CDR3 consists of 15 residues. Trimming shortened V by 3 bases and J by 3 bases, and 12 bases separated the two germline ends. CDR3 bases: TGTGCCAGCAGCTTTCGAAACGGGGACAATCAGCCCCAGCATTTT. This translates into CASSFRNGDNQPQHF.

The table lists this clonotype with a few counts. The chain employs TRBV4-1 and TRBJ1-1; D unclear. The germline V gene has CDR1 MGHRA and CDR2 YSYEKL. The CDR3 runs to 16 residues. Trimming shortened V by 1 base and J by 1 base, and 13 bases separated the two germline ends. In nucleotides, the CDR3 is TGCGCCAGCAGCCAAGCCGCGGGGAGACCGAACACTGAAGCTTTCTTT. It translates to CASSQAAGRPNTEAFF.

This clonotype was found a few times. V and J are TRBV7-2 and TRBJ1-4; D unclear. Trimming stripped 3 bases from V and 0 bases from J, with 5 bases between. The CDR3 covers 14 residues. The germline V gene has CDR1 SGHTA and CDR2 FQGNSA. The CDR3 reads CASSFLATNEKLFF. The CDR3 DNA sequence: TGTGCCAGCAGCTTTCTTGCAACTAATGAAAAACTGTTTTTT.

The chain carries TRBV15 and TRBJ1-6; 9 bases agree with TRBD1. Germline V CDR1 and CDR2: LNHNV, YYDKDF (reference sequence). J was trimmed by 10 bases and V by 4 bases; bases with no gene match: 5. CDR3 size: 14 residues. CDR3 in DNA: TGTGCCACCAGCACTCGGACAGGGGAATCACCCCTCCACTTT. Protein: CATSTRTGESPLHF.

CDR3 protein: CASREQGSVNTEAFF. CDR3 sequence (DNA): TGTGCCAGCAGGGAACAGGGAAGCGTGAACACTGAAGCTTTCTTT. The chain uses TRBV19 and TRBJ1-1; tentative D call: TRBD1 (6 bases). CDR1 and CDR2 from the germline V gene are LNHDA and SQIVND (reference sequence). Trimming shortened V by 9 bases and J by 0 bases, and 17 bases separated the two germline ends. The CDR3 extends over 15 amino acids.

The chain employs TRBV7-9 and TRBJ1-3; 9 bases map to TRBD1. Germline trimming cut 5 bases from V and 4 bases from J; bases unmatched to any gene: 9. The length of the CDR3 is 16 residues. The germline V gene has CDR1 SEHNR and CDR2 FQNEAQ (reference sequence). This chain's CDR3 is CASSPPDRGEGNTIYF. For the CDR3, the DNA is TGTGCCAGCAGCCCACCGGACAGGGGCGAAGGAAACACCATATATTTT.

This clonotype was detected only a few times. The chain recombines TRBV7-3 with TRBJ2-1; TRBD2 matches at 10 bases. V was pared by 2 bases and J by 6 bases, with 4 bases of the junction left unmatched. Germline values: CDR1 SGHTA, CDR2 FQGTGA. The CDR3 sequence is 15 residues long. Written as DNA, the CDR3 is TGTGCCAGCAGCTTATACCTAGCGGGGGTCAATGAGCAGTTCTTC. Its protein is CASSLYLAGVNEQFF.

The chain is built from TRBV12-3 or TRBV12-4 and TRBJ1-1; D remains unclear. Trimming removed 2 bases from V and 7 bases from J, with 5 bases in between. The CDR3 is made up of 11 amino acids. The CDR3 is CASSLMGEAFF. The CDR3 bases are TGTGCCAGCAGTTTAATGGGTGAAGCTTTCTTT.

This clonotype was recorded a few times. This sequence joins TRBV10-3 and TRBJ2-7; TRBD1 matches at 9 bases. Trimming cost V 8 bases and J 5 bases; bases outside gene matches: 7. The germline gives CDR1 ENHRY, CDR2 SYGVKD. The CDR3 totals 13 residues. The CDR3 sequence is CAIQRQGEHEQYF. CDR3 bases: TGTGCCATCCAGAGACAGGGGGAACACGAGCAGTACTTC.

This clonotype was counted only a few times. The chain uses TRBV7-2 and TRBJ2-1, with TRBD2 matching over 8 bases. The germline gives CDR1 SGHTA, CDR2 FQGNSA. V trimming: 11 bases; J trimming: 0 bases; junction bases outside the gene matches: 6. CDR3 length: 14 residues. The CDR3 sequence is CASLAESSYNEQFF. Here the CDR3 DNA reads TGTGCCTCACTAGCGGAAAGCTCCTACAATGAGCAGTTCTTC. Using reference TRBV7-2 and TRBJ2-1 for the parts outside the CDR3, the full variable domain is GAGVSQSPSNKVTEKGKDVELRCDPISGHTALYWYRQSLGQGLEFLIYFQGNSAPDKSGLPSDRFSAERTGGSVSTLTIQRTQQEDSAVYLCASLAESSYNEQFFGPGTRLTVL.

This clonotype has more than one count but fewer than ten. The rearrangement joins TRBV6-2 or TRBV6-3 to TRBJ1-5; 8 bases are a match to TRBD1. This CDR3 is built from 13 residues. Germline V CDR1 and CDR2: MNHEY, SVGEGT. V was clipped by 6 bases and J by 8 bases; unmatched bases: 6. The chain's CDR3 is CASRDRGIKPQHF. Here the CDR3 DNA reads TGTGCCAGCAGAGACAGGGGTATCAAGCCCCAGCATTTT.

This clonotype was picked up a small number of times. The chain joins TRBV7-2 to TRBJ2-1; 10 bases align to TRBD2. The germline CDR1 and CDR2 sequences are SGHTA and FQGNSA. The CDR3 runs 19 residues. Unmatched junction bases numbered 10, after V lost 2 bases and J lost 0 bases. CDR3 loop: CASSLRLAGARLSYNEQFF. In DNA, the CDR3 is TGTGCCAGCAGCTTACGCCTAGCGGGGGCCCGACTCTCCTACAATGAGCAGTTCTTC. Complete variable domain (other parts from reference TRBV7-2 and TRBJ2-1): GAGVSQSPSNKVTEKGKDVELRCDPISGHTALYWYRQSLGQGLEFLIYFQGNSAPDKSGLPSDRFSAERTGGSVSTLTIQRTQQEDSAVYLCASSLRLAGARLSYNEQFFGPGTRLTVL.

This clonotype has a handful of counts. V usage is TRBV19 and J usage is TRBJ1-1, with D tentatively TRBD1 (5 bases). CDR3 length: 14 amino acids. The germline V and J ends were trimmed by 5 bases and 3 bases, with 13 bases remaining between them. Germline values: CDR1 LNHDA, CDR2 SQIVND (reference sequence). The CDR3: CASSPLSGYTEAFF. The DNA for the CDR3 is TGTGCCAGTAGTCCCCTCTCAGGGTACACTGAAGCTTTCTTT.

This CDR3 reads CASSLRVGSNQPQHF. CDR3 bases: TGTGCCAGCAGTTTACGAGTAGGCTCCAATCAGCCCCAGCATTTT. This chain links TRBV27 with TRBJ1-5; D remains ambiguous. V was clipped by 2 bases and J by 3 bases, with 11 bases between them. CDR1 MNHEY and CDR2 SMNVEV come from the germline V gene (reference sequence). CDR3 length: 15 amino acids.

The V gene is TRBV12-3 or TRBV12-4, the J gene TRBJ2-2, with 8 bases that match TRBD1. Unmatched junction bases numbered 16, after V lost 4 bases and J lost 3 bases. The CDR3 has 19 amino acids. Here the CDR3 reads CASSSNNYLGQGYTGELFF. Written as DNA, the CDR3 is TGTGCCAGCAGTTCTAACAATTACCTCGGACAGGGTTACACCGGGGAGCTGTTTTTT.

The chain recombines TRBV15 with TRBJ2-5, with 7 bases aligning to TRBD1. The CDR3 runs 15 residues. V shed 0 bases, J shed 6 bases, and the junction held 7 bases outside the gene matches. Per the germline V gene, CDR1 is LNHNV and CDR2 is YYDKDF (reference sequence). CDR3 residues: CATSRDLGGEKTQYF. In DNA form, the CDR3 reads TGTGCCACCAGCAGAGATTTAGGGGGCGAGAAGACCCAGTACTTC.

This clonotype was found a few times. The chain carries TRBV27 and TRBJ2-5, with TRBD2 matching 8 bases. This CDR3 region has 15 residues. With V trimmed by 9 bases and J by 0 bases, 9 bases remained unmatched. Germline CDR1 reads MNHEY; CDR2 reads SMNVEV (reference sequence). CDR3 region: CASTSTSAYQETQYF. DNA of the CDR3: TGTGCCAGTACCTCGACTAGCGCTTACCAAGAGACCCAGTACTTC.

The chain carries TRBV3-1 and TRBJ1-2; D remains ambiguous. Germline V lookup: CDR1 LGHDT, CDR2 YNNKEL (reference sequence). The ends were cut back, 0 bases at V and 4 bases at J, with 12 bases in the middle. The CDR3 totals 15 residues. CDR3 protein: CASSQDPLTVYGYTF. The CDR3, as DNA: TGTGCCAGCAGCCAAGACCCCCTGACCGTCTATGGCTACACCTTC.

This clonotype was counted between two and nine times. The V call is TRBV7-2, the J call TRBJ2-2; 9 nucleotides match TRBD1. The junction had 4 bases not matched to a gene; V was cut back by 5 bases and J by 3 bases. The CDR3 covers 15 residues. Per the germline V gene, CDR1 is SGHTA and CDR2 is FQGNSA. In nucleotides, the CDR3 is TGTGCCAGCAGCGCGAGGGACAGGGACACCGGGGAGCTGTTTTTT. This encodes CASSARDRDTGELFF.

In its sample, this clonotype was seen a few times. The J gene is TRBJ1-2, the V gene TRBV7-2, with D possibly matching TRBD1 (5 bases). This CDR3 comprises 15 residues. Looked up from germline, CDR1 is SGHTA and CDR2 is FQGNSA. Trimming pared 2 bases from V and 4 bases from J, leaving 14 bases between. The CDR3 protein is CASSLSGGGFYGYTF. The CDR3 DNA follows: TGTGCCAGCAGCTTATCTGGTGGGGGGTTCTATGGCTACACCTTC. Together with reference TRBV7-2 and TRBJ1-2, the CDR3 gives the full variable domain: GAGVSQSPSNKVTEKGKDVELRCDPISGHTALYWYRQSLGQGLEFLIYFQGNSAPDKSGLPSDRFSAERTGGSVSTLTIQRTQQEDSAVYLCASSLSGGGFYGYTFGSGTRLTVV.

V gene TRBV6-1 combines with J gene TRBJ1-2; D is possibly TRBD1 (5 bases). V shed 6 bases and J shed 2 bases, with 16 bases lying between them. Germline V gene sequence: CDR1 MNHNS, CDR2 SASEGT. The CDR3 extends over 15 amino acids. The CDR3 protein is CASRIFTGTNYGYTF. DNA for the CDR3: TGTGCCAGCAGAATTTTCACCGGGACCAACTATGGCTACACCTTC.